This is a list of T cell receptor beta chains from one sample in a study of T cell repertoires in cytomegalovirus infection. TCRdb reanalysed the reads using MiXCR and keeps one entry per CDR3 protein. The repertoire holds roughly 45,000 distinct CDR3 sequences, with over 20% as singletons. Their specific antigens are unknown. The specimen was CD8+ T cells from cultured PBMCs, collected from culture after CMV antigen stimulation. The source of these receptors is a human donor in good health (CMV status not recorded). Some clones in this sample may be carry-over from other donors' samples. The CDR3 runs from the conserved cysteine through the conserved F or W. A D gene is named only where the DNA matches it firmly. Expanded clones get a size class; other rows say once, few or many, or leave the size out.

V	J	D	size	CDR3	DNA
TRBV7-2	TRBJ2-5	TRBD2	many	CASSRTGTSGGAGRETQYF	TGTGCCAGCAGCCGTACTGGGACTAGCGGGGGGGCCGGCCGGGAGACCCAGTACTTC
TRBV7-8	TRBJ2-7	TRBD2	few	CASTPTGTSGYEQYF	TGTGCCAGCACCCCCACCGGGACTAGCGGTTACGAGCAGTACTTC
TRBV7-9	TRBJ2-7	TRBD1	NA	CASSDRDRGTREQYF	TGTGCCAGCAGCGACCGGGACAGGGGGACTCGGGAGCAGTACTTC
TRBV7-9	TRBJ2-5	NA	few	CASSLVVAGGETQYF	TGTGCCAGCAGCTTAGTCGTCGCAGGGGGGGAGACCCAGTACTTC
TRBV7-9	TRBJ2-3	NA	NA	CASSLSPDTQYF	TGTGCCAGCAGCTTAAGTCCGGATACGCAGTATTTT
TRBV5-6	TRBJ1-1	TRBD1	few	CASGWGQGARGTEAFF	TGTGCCAGCGGCTGGGGACAGGGGGCGCGGGGCACTGAAGCTTTCTTT
TRBV28	TRBJ1-1	NA	NA	CASSSRGRVTEAFF	TGTGCCAGCAGTTCCAGAGGCAGGGTCACTGAAGCTTTCTTT
TRBV11-2	TRBJ2-7	NA	NA	CASSLRLNDPEQYF	TGTGCCAGCAGCTTGAGACTAAACGATCCCGAGCAGTACTTC
TRBV7-8	TRBJ2-1	NA	NA	CASSSPDPEQFF	TGTGCCAGCAGCTCCCCCGACCCTGAGCAGTTCTTC
TRBV6-5	TRBJ2-3	TRBD1	NA	CASSYRTGITDTQYF	TGTGCCAGCAGTTATAGGACAGGGATAACAGATACGCAGTATTTT
TRBV11-2	TRBJ1-1	NA	few	CASSSGGAGVRAFF	TGTGCCAGCAGCTCAGGTGGGGCAGGGGTAAGGGCTTTCTTT
TRBV19	TRBJ1-1	NA	NA	CASRPGPTEAFF	TGTGCCAGTAGACCAGGGCCAACTGAAGCTTTCTTT
TRBV12-3/TRBV12-4	TRBJ2-1	TRBD1	few	CASSIGQGAYNEQFF	TGTGCCAGCAGTATCGGACAGGGGGCCTACAATGAGCAGTTCTTC
TRBV7-9	TRBJ1-5	TRBD1	NA	CASSLEGATQPQHF	TGTGCCAGCAGCTTAGAGGGGGCTACTCAGCCCCAGCATTTT
TRBV4-2	TRBJ1-1	NA	NA	CASSPLRGGTEAFF	TGTGCCAGCAGCCCCCTCAGGGGAGGGACTGAAGCTTTCTTT
TRBV12-3/TRBV12-4	TRBJ1-2	NA	few	CASSPRPGSTDYGYTF	TGTGCCAGCAGTCCTCGTCCGGGATCGACGGACTATGGCTACACCTTC
TRBV6-2/TRBV6-3	TRBJ2-3	NA	few	CASSYSTQALRRTDTQYF	TGTGCCAGCAGTTACTCGACGCAAGCCTTGCGAAGGACAGATACGCAGTATTTT
TRBV6-2/TRBV6-3	TRBJ2-1	TRBD2	NA	CASSGPSGTRGNEQFF	TGTGCCAGCAGTGGTCCTTCCGGGACTAGAGGCAATGAGCAGTTCTTC
TRBV4-3	TRBJ2-7	TRBD2	NA	CASSQDSGSGYEQYF	TGCGCCAGCAGCCAAGATAGCGGGAGTGGGTACGAGCAGTACTTC
TRBV7-6	TRBJ2-6	NA	NA	CASSLAPSGANVLTF	TGTGCCAGCAGCTTAGCCCCCTCTGGGGCCAACGTCCTGACTTTC
TRBV27	TRBJ2-3	NA	NA	CASSLIPRDSSYTDTQYF	TGTGCCAGCAGTTTAATTCCCCGGGACTCGTCCTACACAGATACGCAGTATTTT
TRBV11-1	TRBJ1-1	NA	NA	CASSLNSGREAFF	TGTGCCAGCAGCTTAAACTCAGGGAGGGAAGCTTTCTTT
TRBV5-6	TRBJ2-1	TRBD2	few	CASSLVLADHNEQFF	TGTGCCAGCAGCTTGGTACTAGCGGATCATAATGAGCAGTTCTTC
TRBV2	TRBJ2-6	NA	few	CASSLSGGSSGANVLTF	TGTGCCAGCAGTTTGAGTGGGGGAAGCTCTGGGGCCAACGTCCTGACTTTC
TRBV12-3/TRBV12-4	TRBJ2-1	TRBD2	few	CASRGLAYNEQFF	TGTGCCAGCAGGGGACTAGCCTACAATGAGCAGTTCTTC
TRBV6-2/TRBV6-3	TRBJ2-7	TRBD1	NA	CASSGGQGLRSSYEQYF	TGTGCCAGCAGTGGGGGACAGGGGCTACGAAGCTCCTACGAGCAGTACTTC
TRBV7-8	TRBJ1-1	NA	NA	CASSPPGPRNGEAFF	TGTGCCAGCAGCCCTCCCGGACCTCGAAACGGTGAAGCTTTCTTT
TRBV7-6	TRBJ1-1	TRBD1	few	CASSLEFGTRRQGDAFF	TGTGCCAGCAGCTTAGAATTTGGGACAAGGAGGCAGGGGGATGCTTTCTTT
TRBV11-2	TRBJ2-1	TRBD1	NA	CASSLWRDRAYNEQFF	TGTGCCAGCAGCCTCTGGCGTGACAGGGCATACAATGAGCAGTTCTTC
TRBV7-2	TRBJ2-7	NA	NA	CASSLKRGRTREQYF	TGTGCCAGCAGCCTTAAAAGGGGGAGAACGCGCGAGCAGTACTTC
TRBV6-2/TRBV6-3	TRBJ2-1	NA	NA	CASSRAFDPRYNEQFF	TGTGCCAGCAGCCGCGCCTTCGACCCCCGATACAATGAGCAGTTCTTC
TRBV12-3/TRBV12-4	TRBJ1-4	NA	few	CASSPARVGRNEKLFF	TGTGCCAGCAGCCCAGCCCGGGTGGGACGTAACGAAAAACTGTTTTTT
TRBV12-3/TRBV12-4	TRBJ1-2	NA	few	CASSLGMWYTF	TGTGCCAGCAGTTTGGGGATGTGGTACACCTTC
TRBV27	TRBJ2-1	TRBD2	NA	CASLNPGLAGGLFF	TGTGCCAGCCTCAATCCGGGACTAGCGGGAGGGCTGTTCTTC
TRBV28	TRBJ2-5	TRBD1	NA	CASSQGQARFETQYF	TGTGCCAGCAGTCAGGGACAGGCGAGGTTCGAGACCCAGTACTTC
TRBV6-2/TRBV6-3	TRBJ2-7	NA	NA	CASTRGRWEDEQYF	TGTGCCAGCACCCGGGGGAGGTGGGAGGACGAGCAGTACTTC
TRBV7-6	TRBJ2-1	TRBD2	few	CASSLEAGTLYNEQFF	TGTGCCAGCAGCTTAGAAGCGGGGACCCTATACAATGAGCAGTTCTTC
TRBV12-3/TRBV12-4	TRBJ1-5	NA	NA	CASRGGAGNQPQHF	TGTGCCAGCAGGGGGGGAGCCGGAAATCAGCCCCAGCATTTT
TRBV7-6	TRBJ2-1	TRBD2	NA	CASSARLAGGVKQFF	TGTGCCAGCAGCGCCCGACTAGCGGGGGGGGTTAAGCAGTTCTTC